A selection of T cell receptor beta chains follows, all from one sample in a study of T cells expressing NK-cell markers. Reanalyzing the 5' RACE reads, TCRdb keeps one entry per CDR3 protein, without DNA. The repertoire table contains about 460,000 distinct CDR3 sequences. Sequenced: blood T cells: a sorted CD56 or NKG2C T cell subset, CD4+ or CD8+ T cells, or bulk PBMC T cells (not recorded which). Receptor source: a woman aged 45-59 years in good health. CDR3s include the opening cysteine and the closing phenylalanine or tryptophan.

j_call v_call cdr3_aa
TRBJ2-6 TRBV7-9 CASSPRTGGYGANVLTF
TRBJ2-1 TRBV2 CASSDGTSGLGEQFF
TRBJ2-1 TRBV12-3/TRBV12-4 CASSLQHGGRGEQFF
TRBJ2-1 TRBV12-3/TRBV12-4 CASSSRTSGVDEQFF
TRBJ2-3 TRBV11-2 CASSHPSGDAQYF
TRBJ2-7 TRBV29-1 CSVEEVPGYEQYF
TRBJ1-1 TRBV12-3/TRBV12-4 CASSLGGNTEAFF
TRBJ1-6 TRBV13 CASSRQGSMRGNSPLHF
TRBJ2-3 TRBV12-3/TRBV12-4 CATSGTGSLTQYF
TRBJ1-2 TRBV5-4 CASSPTGEPYGYTF
TRBJ2-7 TRBV12-5 CASREGGREQYF
TRBJ1-2 TRBV19 CASTGGYGYTF
TRBJ1-5 TRBV5-5 CASSLLVSHQPQHF
TRBJ2-3 TRBV7-9 CASSLAQATDTQYF
TRBJ2-7 TRBV6-6 CASRPRGPVYEQYF
TRBJ1-2 TRBV7-8 CASSPGPDGYTF
TRBJ2-2 TRBV3-1 CASSSKRGPRKSTGELFF
TRBJ1-2 TRBV14 CASSRGPAVPNYGYTF
TRBJ2-4 TRBV4-1 CASSQVGAYPDF
TRBJ2-3 TRBV18 CASSPPYRDTQYF
TRBJ1-2 TRBV3-1 CASSHVGQVGYGYTF
TRBJ2-1 TRBV7-3 CASSLRPARRNEQFF
TRBJ1-5 TRBV21-1 CASSKLCGGPGRYSNQPQHF
TRBJ2-4 TRBV19 CASTRDRGPLNIQYF
TRBJ2-1 TRBV25-1 CASSELAGLAGVEQFF
TRBJ2-1 TRBV4-1 CASSQVTGGVGAGPNNEQFF
TRBJ1-3 TRBV6-5 CASRPRGTGGNTIYF
TRBJ2-1 TRBV11-1 CASSLDGVGNEQFF
TRBJ1-5 TRBV12-5 CASGTTGRLINQPQHF
TRBJ2-1 TRBV2 CASNQLAGAGNEQFF
TRBJ2-2 TRBV24-1 CATSDHLPGTSGRRELFF
TRBJ1-1 TRBV12-3/TRBV12-4 CASRRRLGQGNTEAFF
TRBJ2-4 TRBV20-1 CSASIAGTGEAKNIQYF
TRBJ2-4 TRBV12-3/TRBV12-4 CASSVAGGANIQYF
TRBJ2-7 TRBV5-5 CASSPTFGTEQYF
TRBJ1-5 TRBV10-3 CAISTAGSNQPQHF
TRBJ2-7 TRBV29-1 CSVEGPGRTQNYEQYF
TRBJ2-3 TRBV5-1 CASSRTPVAEYTQYF
TRBJ2-1 TRBV20-1 CSATSRTGSHNEQFF
TRBJ2-1 TRBV2 CASSELAGVGNEQFF
TRBJ2-3 TRBV7-8 CASSETGVDTDTQYF
TRBJ1-3 TRBV12-3/TRBV12-4 CASSEVGNTIYF
TRBJ2-2 TRBV29-1 CSVEDEIYTGELFF
TRBJ2-2 TRBV10-3 CAIKAEQNTGELFF
TRBJ1-3 TRBV29-1 CSVQLDTSGNTIYF
TRBJ2-1 TRBV4-1 CASSQPRTGGRDEQFF
TRBJ1-2 TRBV5-1 CASSLHTDRGQGGYTF
TRBJ2-7 TRBV14 CASSPTGGISYEQYF
TRBJ1-5 TRBV3-1 CASSVGINQPQHF
TRBJ1-6 TRBV12-3/TRBV12-4 CASSLMFSSYNSPLHF
TRBJ2-3 TRBV7-9 CASSSEGRDTQYF
TRBJ2-1 TRBV20-1 CSARGTKGANEQFF
TRBJ2-5 TRBV12-3/TRBV12-4 CASSSLPGTGTQYF